This TCR beta chain was identified in a study of type 1 regulatory T cells. Turning to the study itself: This in vitro CD4 product, T-allo10, is enriched for Tr1 cells and alloantigen-specific.

TCRdb fed the reads into MiXCR, producing one record per CDR3 protein. The sample has approximately 97,000 distinct CDR3 sequences, 25% to 40% seen once. The CDR3 has 16 amino acids. V lost 4 bases and J 1 base, leaving 14 bases between the germline ends. CDR1 and CDR2 (germline): ENHRY, SYGVKD. Sequenced sample: CD4+ T cells, either the whole sample or a sorted fraction (not recorded which). J is TRBJ2-1 and V is TRBV10-3; D uncertain. This receptor was identified in a human donor in good health. CDR3 in DNA: TGTGCCATCAGTGTGGGTAACGGGTCATCCTACAATGAGCAGTTCTTC. Protein: CAISVGNGSSYNEQFF.